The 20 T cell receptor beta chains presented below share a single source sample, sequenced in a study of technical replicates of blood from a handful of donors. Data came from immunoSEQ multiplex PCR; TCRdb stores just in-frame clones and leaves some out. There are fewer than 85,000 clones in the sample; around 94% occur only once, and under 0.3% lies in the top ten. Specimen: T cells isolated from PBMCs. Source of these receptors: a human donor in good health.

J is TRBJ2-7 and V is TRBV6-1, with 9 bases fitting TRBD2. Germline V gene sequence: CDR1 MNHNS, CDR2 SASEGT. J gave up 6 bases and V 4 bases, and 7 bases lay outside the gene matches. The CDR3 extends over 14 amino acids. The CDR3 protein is CASSGIAGVAEQYF. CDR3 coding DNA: TGTGCCAGCAGTGGGATAGCGGGAGTAGCCGAGCAGTACTTC.

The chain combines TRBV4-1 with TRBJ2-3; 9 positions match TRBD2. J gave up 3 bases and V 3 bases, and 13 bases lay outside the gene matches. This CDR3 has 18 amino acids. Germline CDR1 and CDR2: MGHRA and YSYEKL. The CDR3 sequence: CASSHPLAGMYGTDTQYF. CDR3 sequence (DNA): TGCGCCAGCAGCCATCCTCTAGCGGGAATGTATGGAACAGATACGCAGTATTTT.

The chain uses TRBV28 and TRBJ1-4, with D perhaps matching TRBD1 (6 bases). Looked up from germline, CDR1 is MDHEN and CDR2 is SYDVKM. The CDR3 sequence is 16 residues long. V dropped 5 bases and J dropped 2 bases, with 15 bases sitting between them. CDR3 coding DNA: TGTGCCAGCAGTAACAGGGAGCCGGGGACTAATGAAAAACTGTTTTTT. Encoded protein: CASSNREPGTNEKLFF.

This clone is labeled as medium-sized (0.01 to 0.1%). CDR3 amino acids: CASSREGTEAFF. CDR3 nucleotides: TGTGCCAGCAGCAGGGAAGGTACTGAAGCTTTCTTT. The chain recombines TRBV6-5 with TRBJ1-1; a possible D gene is TRBD1 (5 bases). The germline V gene has CDR1 MNHEY and CDR2 SVGAGI. V was pared by 6 bases and J by 5 bases, with 10 bases between. CDR3 length: 12 residues.

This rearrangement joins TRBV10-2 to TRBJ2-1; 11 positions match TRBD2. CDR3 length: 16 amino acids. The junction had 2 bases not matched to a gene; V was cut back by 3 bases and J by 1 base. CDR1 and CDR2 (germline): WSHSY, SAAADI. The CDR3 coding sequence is TGCGCCAGCAGTGAACTAGCGGGAGCTTCCTACAATGAGCAGTTCTTC. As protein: CASSELAGASYNEQFF.

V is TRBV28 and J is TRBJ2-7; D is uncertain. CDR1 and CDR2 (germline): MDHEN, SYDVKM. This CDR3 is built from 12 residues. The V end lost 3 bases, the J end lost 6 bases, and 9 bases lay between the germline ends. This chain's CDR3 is CASSLRSPEQYF. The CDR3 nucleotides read TGTGCCAGCAGTTTGAGGTCCCCCGAGCAGTACTTC.

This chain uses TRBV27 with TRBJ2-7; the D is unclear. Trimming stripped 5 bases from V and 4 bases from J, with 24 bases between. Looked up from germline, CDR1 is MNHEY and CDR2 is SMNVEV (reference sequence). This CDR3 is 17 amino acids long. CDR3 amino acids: CASSPTLFDEVGYEQYF. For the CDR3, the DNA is TGTGCCAGCAGTCCGACCCTATTCGATGAGGTGGGTTACGAGCAGTACTTC.

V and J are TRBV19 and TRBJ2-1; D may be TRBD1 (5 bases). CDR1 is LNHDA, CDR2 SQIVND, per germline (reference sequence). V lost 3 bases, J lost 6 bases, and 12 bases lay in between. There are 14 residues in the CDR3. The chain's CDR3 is CASSIRAGRNEQFF. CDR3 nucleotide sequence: TGTGCCAGTAGTATTAGGGCAGGGCGCAATGAGCAGTTCTTC.

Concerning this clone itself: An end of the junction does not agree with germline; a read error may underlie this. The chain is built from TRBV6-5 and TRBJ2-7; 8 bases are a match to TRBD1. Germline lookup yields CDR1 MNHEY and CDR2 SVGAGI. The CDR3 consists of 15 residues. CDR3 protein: CASTYLDRGTHEQYF. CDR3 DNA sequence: TGTGCCAGCACTTACCTTGACAGGGGAACCCACGAGCAGTACTTC.

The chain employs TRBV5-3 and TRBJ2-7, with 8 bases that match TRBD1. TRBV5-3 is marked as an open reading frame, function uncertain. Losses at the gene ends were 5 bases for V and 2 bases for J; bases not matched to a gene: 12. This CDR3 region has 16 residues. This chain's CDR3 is CARRGGRDRRTYEQYF. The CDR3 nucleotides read TGTGCCAGAAGAGGGGGCCGGGACAGGAGAACCTACGAGCAGTACTTC.

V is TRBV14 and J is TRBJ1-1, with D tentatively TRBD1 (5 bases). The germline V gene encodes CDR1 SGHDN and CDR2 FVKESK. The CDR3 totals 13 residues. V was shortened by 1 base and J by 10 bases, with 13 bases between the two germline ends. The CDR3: CASSQGTPGVAFF. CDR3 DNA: TGTGCCAGCAGCCAAGGGACCCCGGGGGTAGCTTTCTTT. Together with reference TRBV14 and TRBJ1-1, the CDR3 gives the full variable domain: EAGVTQFPSHSVIEKGQTVTLRCDPISGHDNLYWYRRVMGKEIKFLLHFVKESKQDESGMPNNRFLAERTGGTYSTLKVQPAELEDSGVYFCASSQGTPGVAFFGQGTRLTVV.

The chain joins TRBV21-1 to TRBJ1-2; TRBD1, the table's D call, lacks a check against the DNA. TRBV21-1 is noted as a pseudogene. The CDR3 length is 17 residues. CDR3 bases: TGTGCCAGCAGACAACTACGTTGGGACAGCGATCACTATGGCTACACCTTC. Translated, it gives CASRQLRWDSDHYGYTF.

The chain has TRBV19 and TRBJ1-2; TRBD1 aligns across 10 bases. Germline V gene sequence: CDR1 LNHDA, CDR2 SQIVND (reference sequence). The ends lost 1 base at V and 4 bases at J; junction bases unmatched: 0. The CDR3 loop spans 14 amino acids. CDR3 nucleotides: TGTGCCAGTAGTATAGGGACAGGGGGCTATGGCTACACCTTC. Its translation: CASSIGTGGYGYTF.

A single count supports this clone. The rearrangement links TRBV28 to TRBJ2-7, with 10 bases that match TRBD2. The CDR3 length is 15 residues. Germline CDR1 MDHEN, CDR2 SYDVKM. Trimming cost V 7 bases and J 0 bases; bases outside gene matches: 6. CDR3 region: CASKEREGNSYEQYF. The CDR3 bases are TGTGCCAGCAAGGAGCGGGAGGGTAACTCCTACGAGCAGTACTTC.

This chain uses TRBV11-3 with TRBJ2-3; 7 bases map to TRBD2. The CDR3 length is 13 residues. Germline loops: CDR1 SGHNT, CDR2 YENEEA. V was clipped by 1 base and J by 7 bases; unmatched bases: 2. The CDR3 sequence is CASSLGGGNTQYF. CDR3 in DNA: TGTGCCAGCAGCTTAGGGGGAGGGAATACGCAGTATTTT.

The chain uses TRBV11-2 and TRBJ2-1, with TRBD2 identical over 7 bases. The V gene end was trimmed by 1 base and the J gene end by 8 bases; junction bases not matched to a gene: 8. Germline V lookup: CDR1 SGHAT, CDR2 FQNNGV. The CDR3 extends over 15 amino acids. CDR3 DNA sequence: TGTGCCAGCAGCTTAGGGTGGAGCCTAGCGGATGAGCAGTTCTTC. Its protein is CASSLGWSLADEQFF.

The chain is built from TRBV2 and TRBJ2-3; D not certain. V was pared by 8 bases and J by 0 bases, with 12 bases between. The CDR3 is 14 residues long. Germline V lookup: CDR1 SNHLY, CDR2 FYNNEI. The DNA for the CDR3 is TGTGCCAGCTCATACGGGTCTAGCACAGATACGCAGTATTTT. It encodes CASSYGSSTDTQYF.

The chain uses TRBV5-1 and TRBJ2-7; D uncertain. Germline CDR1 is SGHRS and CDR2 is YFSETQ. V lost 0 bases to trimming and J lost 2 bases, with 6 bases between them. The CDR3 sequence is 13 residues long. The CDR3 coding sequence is TGCGCCAGCAGCTTGGACAGACCCTACGAGCAGTACTTC. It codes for CASSLDRPYEQYF.

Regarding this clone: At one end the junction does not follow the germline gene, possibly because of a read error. The CDR3 coding sequence is TGTGCTAGCAGCCCTAACCCGGGGGGAAACACCATATATTTT. This gives the protein CASSPNPGGNTIYF. The chain is built from TRBV7-7 and TRBJ1-3; D not resolved. The length of the CDR3 is 14 residues. Germline lookup yields CDR1 SSHAT and CDR2 FNYEAQ (reference sequence).

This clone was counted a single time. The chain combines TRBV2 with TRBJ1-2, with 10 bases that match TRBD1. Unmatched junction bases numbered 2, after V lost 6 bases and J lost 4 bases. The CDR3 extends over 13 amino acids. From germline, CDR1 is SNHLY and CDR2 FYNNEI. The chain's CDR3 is CASRGDRGYGYTF. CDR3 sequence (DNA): TGTGCCAGCAGGGGGGACAGGGGCTATGGCTACACCTTC.